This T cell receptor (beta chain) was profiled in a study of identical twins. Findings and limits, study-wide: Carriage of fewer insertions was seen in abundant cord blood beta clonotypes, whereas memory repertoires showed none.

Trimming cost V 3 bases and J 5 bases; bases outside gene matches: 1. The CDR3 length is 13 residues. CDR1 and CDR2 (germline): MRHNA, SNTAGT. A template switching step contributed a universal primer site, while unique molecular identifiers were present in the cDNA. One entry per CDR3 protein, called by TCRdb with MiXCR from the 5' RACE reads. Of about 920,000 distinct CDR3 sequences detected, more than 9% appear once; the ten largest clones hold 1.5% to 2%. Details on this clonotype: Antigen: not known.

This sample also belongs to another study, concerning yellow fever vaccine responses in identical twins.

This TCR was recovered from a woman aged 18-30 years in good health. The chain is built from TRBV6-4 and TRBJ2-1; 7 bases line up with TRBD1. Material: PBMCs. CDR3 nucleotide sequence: TGTGCCAGCAGTGAGGGACAGAACAATGAGCAGTTCTTC. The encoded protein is CASSEGQNNEQFF.